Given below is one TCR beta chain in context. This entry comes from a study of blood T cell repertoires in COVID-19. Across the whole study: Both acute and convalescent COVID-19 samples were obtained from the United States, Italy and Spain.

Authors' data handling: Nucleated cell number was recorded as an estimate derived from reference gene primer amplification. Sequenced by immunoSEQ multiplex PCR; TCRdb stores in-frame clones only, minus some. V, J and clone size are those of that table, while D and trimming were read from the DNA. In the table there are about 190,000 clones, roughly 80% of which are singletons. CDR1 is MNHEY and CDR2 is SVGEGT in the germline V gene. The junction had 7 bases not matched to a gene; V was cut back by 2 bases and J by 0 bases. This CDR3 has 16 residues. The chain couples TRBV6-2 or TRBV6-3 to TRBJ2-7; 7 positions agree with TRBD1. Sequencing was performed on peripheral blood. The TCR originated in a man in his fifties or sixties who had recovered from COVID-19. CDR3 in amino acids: CASSYLGTAISYEQYF. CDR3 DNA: TGTGCCAGCAGTTACCTCGGGACAGCGATCTCCTACGAGCAGTACTTC.